The T cell receptor (beta chain) under discussion was sequenced for a study of cytomegalovirus exposure and HLA in healthy donors. For the study at large: Per a later analysis, the 550 to 850 first-cohort and over 90 validation repertoires shared one platform.

Germline CDR1 and CDR2: SGHTS and YDEGEE. Trimming pared 4 bases from V and 4 bases from J, leaving 14 bases between. The CDR3 is made up of 14 amino acids. Study-wide points: Published work reported that the classifier diagnosed cytomegalovirus status with high specificity and sensitivity.

Remarks on this clone: Its target is unknown.

The table came from immunoSEQ multiplex PCR; TCRdb's copy has only in-frame clones and leaves some out. The sample consists of about 64,000 clones, around 90% of them appearing once. The source of this sequence is a woman between 18 and 29 years old in good health and CMV-seronegative. The J gene is TRBJ2-5, the V gene TRBV5-8; tentative D call: TRBD1 (6 bases). Sample: PBMCs. DNA for the CDR3: TGTGCCAGCAGCCACAGGGAGTATGTAGAGACCCAGTACTTC. Translated: CASSHREYVETQYF.